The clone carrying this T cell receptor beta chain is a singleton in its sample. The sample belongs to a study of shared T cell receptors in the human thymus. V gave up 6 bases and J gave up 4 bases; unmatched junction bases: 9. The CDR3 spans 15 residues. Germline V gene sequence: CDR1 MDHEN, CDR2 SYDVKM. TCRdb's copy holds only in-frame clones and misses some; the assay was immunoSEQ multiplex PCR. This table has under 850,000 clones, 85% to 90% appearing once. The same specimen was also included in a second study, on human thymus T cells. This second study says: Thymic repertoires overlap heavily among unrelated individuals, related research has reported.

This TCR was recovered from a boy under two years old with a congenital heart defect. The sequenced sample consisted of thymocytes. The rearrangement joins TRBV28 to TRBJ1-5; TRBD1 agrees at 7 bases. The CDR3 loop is CASSPPGTENQPQHF. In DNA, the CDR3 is TGTGCCAGCAGCCCTCCGGGGACAGAGAATCAGCCCCAGCATTTT.